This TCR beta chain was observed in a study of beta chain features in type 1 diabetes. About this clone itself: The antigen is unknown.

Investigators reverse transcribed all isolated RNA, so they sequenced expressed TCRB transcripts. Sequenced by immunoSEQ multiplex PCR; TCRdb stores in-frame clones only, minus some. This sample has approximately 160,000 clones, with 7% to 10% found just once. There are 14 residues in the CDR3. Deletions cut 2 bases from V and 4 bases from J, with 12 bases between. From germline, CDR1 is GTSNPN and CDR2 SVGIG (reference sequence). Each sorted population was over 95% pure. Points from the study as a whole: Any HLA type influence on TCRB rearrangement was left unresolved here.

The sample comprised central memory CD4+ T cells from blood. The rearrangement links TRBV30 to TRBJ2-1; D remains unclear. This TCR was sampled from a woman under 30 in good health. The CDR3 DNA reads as TGTGCCTGGAGTAGGTCCGCGGTTTACAATGAGCAGTTCTTC. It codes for CAWSRSAVYNEQFF.